These T cell receptor beta chains were read from a single sample in a study of blood T cell repertoires in COVID-19. Here immunoSEQ multiplex PCR was the method, and the copy in TCRdb shows in-frame clones only, minus some. The sample gives about 160,000 clones, 70% to 85% of which show up once; approximately 22% is in the top ten. Sequencing was carried out using peripheral blood. All receptors derive from a woman of 80 years or more with acute or convalescent COVID-19. The CDR3 runs from the conserved cysteine through the conserved F or W. The order of the fields is J gene, V gene, D gene, clone size, CDR3 DNA, CDR3 protein. The D gene is left open where the match is weak. A row's size may be missing; if present it is once, few, many or a size class.

TRBJ2-3	TRBV7-6	.	.	TGTGCCAGCAGCACAAGAAGGACTACCAGCACAGATACGCAGTATTTT	CASSTRRTTSTDTQYF
TRBJ1-1	TRBV7-9	.	.	TGTGCCAGCAGCTTAGCAGTGGCGAACACTGAAGCTTTCTTT	CASSLAVANTEAFF
TRBJ2-1	TRBV27	TRBD2	.	TGTGCCAGCAGCAAAGCCGGGACTACGAAGAATGAGCAGTTCTTC	CASSKAGTTKNEQFF
TRBJ2-1	TRBV5-1	TRBD2	.	TGCGCCAGCAGCCTGCCTAGCGGGAGGGCCATCAATGAGCAGTTCTTC	CASSLPSGRAINEQFF
TRBJ2-7	TRBV5-1	.	.	TGCGCCAGCAGTTTTAGCTTGAGCTCCTACGAGCAGTACTTC	CASSFSLSSYEQYF
TRBJ2-1	TRBV9	TRBD2	once	TGTGCCAGCAGCTCTAGCGGGGCGGTCTCCTACAATGAGCAGTTCTTC	CASSSSGAVSYNEQFF
TRBJ2-3	TRBV29-1	.	.	TGCAGCGTTGAAGGGGTCGGGGGAGGTACGCAGTATTTT	CSVEGVGGGTQYF
TRBJ1-5	TRBV19	.	.	TGTGCCAGTAGTATAAAGGAGACAGTACGACAGCCCCAGCATTTT	CASSIKETVRQPQHF
TRBJ1-3	TRBV5-1	TRBD1	once	TGCGCCAGCAGCTCCAGGGGGGAAAGAAACACCATATATTTT	CASSSRGERNTIYF
TRBJ2-3	TRBV6-5	.	.	TGTGCCAGCAGTTACTCCCCTCCTAGCACAGATACGCAGTATTTT	CASSYSPPSTDTQYF
TRBJ1-5	TRBV19	.	.	TGTGCCAGTAGTATACAGGCGGGGTGGCCCCAGCATTTT	CASSIQAGWPQHF
TRBJ2-1	TRBV6-5	.	few	TGTGCCAGCAGTTACGGGCGGAGGATCTCCTACAATGAGCAGTTCTTC	CASSYGRRISYNEQFF
TRBJ2-5	TRBV2	TRBD2	.	TGTGCCAGCAGGGGCAGACTAGCGGGTGGGGAGACCCAGTACTTC	CASRGRLAGGETQYF
TRBJ1-2	TRBV2	TRBD1	.	TGTGCCACCATGGGACAGCCGGCATCCTTCTATGGCTACACCTTC	CATMGQPASFYGYTF
TRBJ2-5	TRBV30	.	.	TGTGCCTGGAGGTCACAAGAGACCCAGTACTTC	CAWRSQETQYF
TRBJ2-7	TRBV19	TRBD1	.	TGTGCCAGTAGTTTCCGACTCTACAGGGGTCAGCAGTACTTC	CASSFRLYRGQQYF
TRBJ2-7	TRBV29-1	.	.	TGCAGCGTGGGACAAAACTACGAGCAGTACTTC	CSVGQNYEQYF
TRBJ1-3	TRBV7-9	.	.	TGTGCCAGCAGCTTGGAGGCGACTGGCTCTGGAAACACCATATATTTT	CASSLEATGSGNTIYF
TRBJ1-2	TRBV14	TRBD1	.	TGTGCCAGCAGCGCTGGGACAGGGGGCGGCTATGGCTACACCTTC	CASSAGTGGGYGYTF
TRBJ2-5	TRBV19	.	.	TGTGCCAGTAGTATACTGGGGGGAGAGACCCAGTACTTC	CASSILGGETQYF
TRBJ2-1	TRBV4-2	TRBD2	.	TGTGCCAGCAGCCAAGGACTAGCGGTATACAATGAGCAGTTCTTC	CASSQGLAVYNEQFF
TRBJ2-7	TRBV27	TRBD1	.	TGTGCCAGCAGGTCGGGACAGGGAAAATCCTACGAGCAGTACTTC	CASRSGQGKSYEQYF
TRBJ2-1	TRBV29-1	.	once	TGCAGCGTTGCACCCCTTTTCGGCAATGAGCAGTTCTTC	CSVAPLFGNEQFF
TRBJ1-1	TRBV30	.	once	TGTGCCTCAGGGAACACTGAAGCTTTCTTT	CASGNTEAFF
TRBJ2-1	TRBV12-3/TRBV12-4	.	.	TGTGCCAGCAGTTTGGGAGTTGCGCAGTTCTTC	CASSLGVAQFF
TRBJ2-3	TRBV19	TRBD2	.	TGTGCCAGTAGTAAACGGGAGGGCTTTGCAGATACGCAGTATTTT	CASSKREGFADTQYF
TRBJ2-7	TRBV19	TRBD2	.	TGTGCCACCAGAAGACCGTTGGGACTAGCGGGAGGGCTCGAAGAGCAGTACTTC	CATRRPLGLAGGLEEQYF
TRBJ2-5	TRBV19	.	.	TGTGCCAGTAGTGGTCGGGGGGCGGAATGGGAGACCCAGTACTTC	CASSGRGAEWETQYF
TRBJ1-1	TRBV2	.	.	TGTGCCAGCAGATTGAGACAGGAGAGTGAAGCTTTCTTT	CASRLRQESEAFF
TRBJ2-1	TRBV25-1	TRBD2	.	TGTGCCAGCAGTGATTCGCTAGCGGGAAATGAGCAGTTCTTC	CASSDSLAGNEQFF
TRBJ2-1	TRBV27	TRBD1	.	TGTGCCAGCAGTTACCGGGACAGGGAAAATGAGCAGTTCTTC	CASSYRDRENEQFF
TRBJ1-2	TRBV19	TRBD1	.	TGTGCCAGTAGTAACGTACAGGGGGATGGCTACACCTTC	CASSNVQGDGYTF
TRBJ1-2	TRBV19	TRBD1	once	TGTGCCAGTAACTTTCCCGGGACAGACTATGGCTACACCTTC	CASNFPGTDYGYTF
TRBJ2-7	TRBV10-3	.	.	TGTGCCATCAGTGAAGTCCAGGGCATCTTCTACGAGCAGTACTTC	CAISEVQGIFYEQYF
TRBJ2-7	TRBV6-2/TRBV6-3	.	.	TGTGCCAGCAGTTACGCGGGAATGGTGGGCTACGAGCAGTACTTC	CASSYAGMVGYEQYF
TRBJ2-1	TRBV6-5	.	once	TGTGCCAGCAATACTGGACCGGGAAGGGTGGATGAGCAGTTCTTC	CASNTGPGRVDEQFF
TRBJ1-2	TRBV7-2	TRBD1	.	TGTGCCAGCAGCTCGGGGAGGACAGGGCCAGGGGGCTACACCTTC	CASSSGRTGPGGYTF
TRBJ1-5	TRBV27	.	.	TGTGCCAGCAGTTTTGGTCGACAGAGCAATCAGCCCCAGCATTTT	CASSFGRQSNQPQHF
TRBJ1-4	TRBV10-3	TRBD1	few	TGTGCCATCAGGCCGGGACAGGGGAGCTCAACTAATGAAAAACTGTTTTTT	CAIRPGQGSSTNEKLFF
TRBJ2-3	TRBV6-4	.	.	TGTGCCAGCAGTGACCAGGGAGGAGGCACAGATACGCAGTATTTT	CASSDQGGGTDTQYF
TRBJ2-5	TRBV18	TRBD2	few	TGTGCCAGCTCACCATCGGGGGGGGGACCCGAGACCCAGTACTTC	CASSPSGGGPETQYF
TRBJ1-4	TRBV30	.	.	TGTGCCTGGAGTGAGGGGGGGATGACAACTAATGAAAAACTGTTTTTT	CAWSEGGMTTNEKLFF
TRBJ2-2	TRBV4-3	TRBD1	.	TGCGCCAGCAGCCAAGCTCGACAGGGGACCGGGGAGCTGTTTTTT	CASSQARQGTGELFF
TRBJ2-7	TRBV19	TRBD1	few	TGTGCCAGTAGTATAGTGGGACAGGGCTATGGAGAGCAGTACTTC	CASSIVGQGYGEQYF
TRBJ1-2	TRBV9	TRBD1	few	TGTGCCAGCACCCGGGACAGGGTAGGGGGCTACACCTTC	CASTRDRVGGYTF
TRBJ2-1	TRBV14	TRBD1	.	TGTGCCAGCAGCCAAGATCCGGGACAGAGAGAGCAGTTCTTC	CASSQDPGQREQFF
TRBJ1-1	TRBV7-9	.	few	TGTGCCAGCAGGTCTCTCGTTAAGAACACTGAAGCTTTCTTT	CASRSLVKNTEAFF
TRBJ1-6	TRBV21-1	.	few	TGTGCCAGCAGCACCGAAGACAGGAATAATTCACCCCTCCACTTT	CASSTEDRNNSPLHF
TRBJ1-2	TRBV5-6	.	.	TGTGCCAGCAGCTCTACCTCAGGTTTCTATGGCTACACCTTC	CASSSTSGFYGYTF
TRBJ2-1	TRBV11-2	.	once	TGTGCCAGCAGCCCATCCTCGATGGGACACCCGCAGTTCTTC	CASSPSSMGHPQFF
TRBJ1-6	TRBV6-5	.	.	TGTGCCAGCAGTTACTCAAGGTGGGGAGATTCACCCCTCCACTTT	CASSYSRWGDSPLHF
TRBJ2-5	TRBV11-2	.	.	TGTGCCAGCATCCTGGGCCCCCTTCGACCCCAGTACTTC	CASILGPLRPQYF
TRBJ1-4	TRBV2	.	.	TGTGCCAGCAGTGTTGGGGGGGCGATTGGTGAAAAACTGTTTTTT	CASSVGGAIGEKLFF